These 5 T cell receptor beta chains were sequenced from one sample in a study of T-cell memory formation after mild COVID-19. MiXCR, run by TCRdb on the 5' RACE reads, gives a single entry per CDR3 protein. Among roughly 400,000 distinct CDR3 sequences listed, about a sixth were seen once. Sequencing was performed on PBMCs or a T cell subset sorted from them (not recorded which). The receptor set was obtained from a man between 18 and 29 years old who had mild COVID-19 (a few samples of this study predate the infection). Cell type and time point are not known.

In this sample, this clonotype turned up many times. The genes are TRBV10-3 and TRBJ1-5; maybe TRBD1 (5 bases). Germline V gene sequence: CDR1 ENHRY, CDR2 SYGVKD. The CDR3 spans 13 residues. The ends were cut back, 6 bases at V and 1 base at J, with 7 bases in the middle. CDR3 DNA: TGTGCCATCAGAGGACAAAGCAATCAGCCCCAGCATTTT. It translates to CAIRGQSNQPQHF.

The chain combines TRBV6-5 with TRBJ2-1; D call uncertain. V was clipped by 0 bases and J by 0 bases, with 12 bases between them. The germline V gene encodes CDR1 MNHEY and CDR2 SVGAGI. The CDR3 loop spans 17 amino acids. CDR3: CASSYSGRTDSYNEQFF. The DNA for the CDR3 is TGTGCCAGCAGTTACTCCGGCCGGACGGACTCCTACAATGAGCAGTTCTTC.

This chain uses TRBV5-4 with TRBJ1-2; D is ambiguous. CDR3 length equals 14 residues. Germline lookup yields CDR1 SGHNT and CDR2 YYREEE (reference sequence). V dropped 1 base and J dropped 4 bases, with 11 bases sitting between them. CDR3 DNA sequence: TGTGCCAGCAGCTTGATTGGACTCGCCTATGGCTACACCTTC. Amino acid sequence: CASSLIGLAYGYTF.

This sequence joins TRBV5-1 and TRBJ2-5; 8 bases match TRBD2. J gave up 5 bases and V 4 bases, and 10 bases lay outside the gene matches. The CDR3 spans 15 residues. The germline V gene has CDR1 SGHRS and CDR2 YFSETQ. The CDR3 loop is CASSPPGLDYETQYF. The CDR3 nucleotides are TGCGCCAGCAGCCCCCCGGGACTAGATTACGAGACCCAGTACTTC.

This clonotype was seen a handful of times. The chain links TRBV7-2 to TRBJ2-5; 8 bases map to TRBD1. The trim removed 5 bases at V and 5 bases at J, leaving 10 bases unmatched. The germline V gene encodes CDR1 SGHTA and CDR2 FQGNSA. The CDR3 sequence is 15 residues long. CDR3 coding DNA: TGTGCCAGCAGCATCACGGACAGGGAAGGGGAGACCCAGTACTTC. Translation: CASSITDREGETQYF.